The rows below give T cell receptor beta chains drawn from one sample of a study of T cell changes during pregnancy in multiple sclerosis. Libraries were prepared by immunoSEQ multiplex PCR; TCRdb keeps only in-frame clonotypes and omits some of them. Among around 60,000 clones listed, over 85% were seen once. Here the sequenced sample was peripheral blood, taken in the second trimester of pregnancy. The origin of the receptors is a female donor with multiple sclerosis, enrolled in a pregnancy study. Each CDR3 is given with its conserved first and last residue. The D gene is left open where the match is weak.

CDR3	DNA	V	J	D
CASSPHVGTSGRASEQYF	TGCGCCAGCAGCCCACATGTGGGGACTAGCGGGAGGGCTTCCGAGCAGTACTTC	TRBV5-1	TRBJ2-7	TRBD2
CASSMRGFGGDEQYF	TGTGCCAGTAGTATGAGGGGGTTTGGAGGCGACGAGCAGTACTTC	TRBV19	TRBJ2-7	NA
CASSRTGEANYGYTF	TGTGCCAGCAGCCGAACAGGGGAGGCTAACTATGGCTACACCTTC	TRBV7-2	TRBJ1-2	TRBD1
CASSLGTGLRETQYF	TGCGCCAGCAGCTTGGGGACAGGGTTGAGGGAGACCCAGTACTTC	TRBV5-1	TRBJ2-5	TRBD1
CASSFSTEAFF	TGTGCCAGCAGCTTCAGCACTGAAGCTTTCTTT	TRBV13	TRBJ1-1	NA
CASSFQGSNYGYTF	TGTGCCAGCAGTTTCCAGGGATCTAACTATGGCTACACCTTC	TRBV25-1	TRBJ1-2	NA
CASSPYGETNEKLFF	TGCGCCAGCAGCCCCTACGGTGAAACTAATGAAAAACTGTTTTTT	TRBV4-1	TRBJ1-4	NA
CASSEAGDYGYTF	TGTGCCAGCAGTGAAGCAGGGGACTATGGCTACACCTTC	TRBV6-1	TRBJ1-2	NA
CASSLGGGIQETQYF	TGTGCCAGCAGCTTAGGGGGGGGTATACAAGAGACCCAGTACTTC	TRBV11-3	TRBJ2-5	TRBD2
CSVLLRDRVTKNIQYF	TGCAGCGTATTACTCCGGGACAGGGTGACCAAAAACATTCAGTACTTC	TRBV29-1	TRBJ2-4	TRBD1
CASSGLGGEQFF	TGTGCCAGCAGTGGACTGGGTGGAGAGCAGTTCTTC	TRBV2	TRBJ2-1	NA
CASSIDLAGDGRNIQYF	TGTGCCAGTAGTATAGATCTAGCGGGAGACGGGCGGAACATTCAGTACTTC	TRBV19	TRBJ2-4	TRBD2
CAWGEDRVAKNIQYF	TGTGCCTGGGGGGAGGACAGGGTGGCCAAAAACATTCAGTACTTC	TRBV30	TRBJ2-4	TRBD1
CASSLFLAVSYNEQFF	TGTGCCAGCAGTTTATTTCTAGCAGTCTCCTACAATGAGCAGTTCTTC	TRBV27	TRBJ2-1	NA
CASSIAQGRPHEKLFF	TGTGCCAGTAGTATAGCCCAGGGCCGTCCTCATGAAAAACTGTTTTTT	TRBV19	TRBJ1-4	NA
CASSLGQRDSETQYF	TGTGCCAGCAGTCTCGGACAACGGGACTCCGAGACCCAGTACTTC	TRBV27	TRBJ2-5	NA
CSGGRNQPQHF	TGCAGTGGGGGGAGGAATCAGCCCCAGCATTTT	TRBV20-1	TRBJ1-5	NA
CASSPRGSNPSTDTQYF	TGTGCCAGCAGCCCCCGGGGATCAAACCCTAGCACAGATACGCAGTATTTT	TRBV7-9	TRBJ2-3	NA
CASSGLPNQPQHF	TGTGCCAGTAGTGGCCTCCCCAATCAGCCCCAGCATTTT	TRBV19	TRBJ1-5	NA
CASSVVPGSTEAFF	TGTGCCAGCAGCGTAGTCCCAGGTAGCACTGAAGCTTTCTTT	TRBV9	TRBJ1-1	NA
CASSIGTGRSYGYTF	TGTGCCAGCAGCATCGGGACAGGGAGGAGCTATGGCTACACCTTC	TRBV28	TRBJ1-2	TRBD1
CASKNRGFHRGDNEQFF	TGTGCCAGCAAAAACAGAGGATTTCACAGGGGGGACAATGAGCAGTTCTTC	TRBV18	TRBJ2-1	TRBD1